The 7 T cell receptor beta chains reported below all come from one sample, sequenced in a study of CD8 T cells in Susac syndrome. An amount of RNA that ranged from about 0.45 to 1 ug was reverse transcribed with random hexamers. MiXCR was run by TCRdb on the immunoSEQ multiplex PCR reads, yielding one entry per CDR3 protein. The sample records under 200,000 distinct CDR3 sequences, around 92% being singletons. The material sequenced was CD4+ T cells from PBMCs. These receptors were obtained from a human donor in good health.

This sequence joins TRBV20-1 and TRBJ1-1; maybe TRBD1 (5 bases). Germline loops: CDR1 DFQATT, CDR2 SNEGSKA (reference sequence). The CDR3 totals 14 residues. V gave up 5 bases and J gave up 0 bases, with 13 bases separating them. CDR3 DNA: TGCAGTGCTCGCCCCGGGGGGATGAACACTGAAGCTTTCTTT. Amino acids: CSARPGGMNTEAFF.

The rearrangement uses TRBV5-1 and TRBJ1-1; tentatively, D is TRBD1 (5 bases). Germline values: CDR1 SGHRS, CDR2 YFSETQ. V was shortened by 0 bases and J by 5 bases, with 17 bases between the two germline ends. The CDR3 length is 16 residues. CDR3 nucleotide sequence: TGCGCCAGCAGCTTGGGACAGACCTCGGCTGGGACTGAAGCTTTCTTT. Its protein is CASSLGQTSAGTEAFF.

This sequence joins TRBV4-3 and TRBJ2-2; D perhaps matches TRBD2 (6 bases). The CDR3 is 14 amino acids. V lost 4 bases and J lost 4, with 10 bases in between. Germline V lookup: CDR1 LGHNA, CDR2 YSLEER. The CDR3 loop reads CASSLMEGTGELFF. The DNA of the CDR3 is TGCGCCAGCAGCCTAATGGAGGGCACCGGGGAGCTGTTTTTT.

The J gene is TRBJ1-2, the V gene TRBV30; a possible D gene is TRBD1 (6 bases). The CDR3 is made up of 11 amino acids. CDR1 and CDR2 (germline): GTSNPN, SVGIG (reference sequence). Trimming removed 0 bases from V and 10 bases from J, with 9 bases in between. CDR3 amino acids: CAWSVQGDYTF. The DNA of the CDR3 is TGTGCCTGGAGTGTACAGGGAGACTACACCTTC.

This chain joins TRBV24-1 and TRBJ1-5; TRBD1 aligns across 7 bases. The V gene's germline CDR1 is KGHDR and CDR2 SFDVKD. The CDR3 contains 15 residues. The trim removed 4 bases at V and 0 bases at J, leaving 2 bases unmatched. Here the CDR3 reads CATSETGYSNQPQHF. The CDR3 DNA follows: TGTGCCACCAGTGAGACAGGGTATAGCAATCAGCCCCAGCATTTT.

J is TRBJ2-2 and V is TRBV11-2; D might be TRBD2 (6 bases). Germline V gives CDR1 SGHAT, CDR2 FQNNGV. The CDR3 extends over 14 amino acids. The V end was cut by 8 bases, the J end by 0 bases, with 10 bases between. The CDR3 spells CASRGIANTGELFF. The CDR3 DNA sequence: TGTGCCAGCCGGGGGATCGCGAACACCGGGGAGCTGTTTTTT.

The genes are TRBV6-1 and TRBJ1-5; D call uncertain. This CDR3 is 15 amino acids long. V was cut by 7 bases and J by 2 bases, with 15 bases left in between. Germline values: CDR1 MNHNS, CDR2 SASEGT. CDR3 bases: TGTGCCAGCACTGTCTGGACCGACGGCAATCAGCCCCAGCATTTT. Translation gives CASTVWTDGNQPQHF.